The 27 T cell receptor beta chains listed next were all sequenced from one sample in a study of control samples from healthy donors and cancer patients. The table came from immunoSEQ multiplex PCR; TCRdb's copy has only in-frame clones and leaves some out. Of roughly 150,000 clones listed, roughly 93% are singletons. The specimen was blood. Source of these receptors: a man aged 18 to 35 in good health.

The chain combines TRBV7-9 with TRBJ1-3, with a weak D call TRBD1 (5 bases). The CDR3 totals 16 residues. CDR1 SEHNR and CDR2 FQNEAQ come from the germline V gene (reference sequence). Trimming stripped 3 bases from V and 1 base from J, with 13 bases between. The CDR3 nucleotides read TGTGCCAGCAGCTTGGTAGTAGGGGCATCTGGAAACACCATATATTTT. Translated: CASSLVVGASGNTIYF.

The rearrangement uses TRBV5-1 and TRBJ2-1, with D maybe TRBD1 (6 bases). The CDR3 consists of 16 residues. Germline lookup yields CDR1 SGHRS and CDR2 YFSETQ. Trimming took 3 bases from V and 3 from J, leaving 16 bases between them. CDR3 sequence reads: CASSSILDRDYNEQFF. The CDR3 coding sequence is TGCGCCAGCAGCTCCATTTTGGACAGAGACTACAATGAGCAGTTCTTC.

V usage is TRBV29-1 and J usage is TRBJ2-1, with 11 bases matching TRBD1. J gave up 8 bases and V 4 bases, and 7 bases lay outside the gene matches. Germline V gene lookup returns CDR1 SQVTM and CDR2 ANQGSEA. The CDR3 covers 14 residues. CDR3 region: CSVVSPDRGHEQFF. CDR3 DNA sequence: TGCAGCGTTGTGTCTCCGGACAGGGGGCATGAGCAGTTCTTC.

The rearrangement uses TRBV2 and TRBJ1-2, with 8 bases that match TRBD1. Per the germline V gene, CDR1 is SNHLY and CDR2 is FYNNEI. This CDR3 has 12 amino acids. V was clipped by 2 bases and J by 8 bases; unmatched bases: 1. CDR3 nucleotide sequence: TGTGCCAGCAGTGAAAGACAGGGGGGCTACACCTTC. Translated, it gives CASSERQGGYTF.

The gene calls are TRBV28 and TRBJ1-4, with 7 bases fitting TRBD1. The CDR3 sequence is 15 residues long. V lost 5 bases and J lost 1; bases outside the gene matches: 4. The germline V gene encodes CDR1 MDHEN and CDR2 SYDVKM. The CDR3 here is CASSLRTGTNEKLFF. The CDR3 DNA reads as TGTGCCAGCAGTCTAAGGACAGGAACTAATGAAAAACTGTTTTTT.

The CDR3 bases are TGTGCCAGCAGCTTCGACGAATCCCGGCCAGCTTTCTTT. It encodes CASSFDESRPAFF. The J gene is TRBJ1-1, the V gene TRBV7-6; D gene ambiguous. V was shortened by 3 bases and J by 10 bases, with 15 bases between the two germline ends. This CDR3 region has 13 residues. CDR1 and CDR2 from the germline V gene are SGHVS and FNYEAQ.

V usage is TRBV7-2 and J usage is TRBJ2-5, with D perhaps matching TRBD2 (6 bases). Trimming took off 3 bases at V and 5 bases at J, with 16 bases between the two ends. CDR1 and CDR2 from the germline V gene are SGHTA and FQGNSA. The CDR3 runs 15 residues. CDR3 protein: CASSLVADQWETQYF. In DNA form, the CDR3 reads TGTGCCAGCAGCTTGGTAGCGGACCAGTGGGAGACCCAGTACTTC. Variable domain in full (rest from reference TRBV7-2 and TRBJ2-5): GAGVSQSPSNKVTEKGKDVELRCDPISGHTALYWYRQSLGQGLEFLIYFQGNSAPDKSGLPSDRFSAERTGGSVSTLTIQRTQQEDSAVYLCASSLVADQWETQYFGPGTRLLVL.

The chain uses TRBV25-1 and TRBJ1-4; 7 bases line up with TRBD1. The germline V gene encodes CDR1 MGHDK and CDR2 SYGVNS. The trim removed 0 bases at V and 7 bases at J, leaving 8 bases unmatched. The CDR3 runs 16 residues. The CDR3 loop is CASSEYGRQGGEKLFF. CDR3 sequence (DNA): TGTGCCAGCAGTGAATACGGAAGACAGGGAGGTGAAAAACTGTTTTTT. Drawing the rest from reference TRBV25-1 and TRBJ1-4, the complete variable domain is EADIYQTPRYLVIGTGKKITLECSQTMGHDKMYWYQQDPGMELHLIHYSYGVNSTEKGDLSSESTVSRIRTEHFPLTLESARPSHTSQYLCASSEYGRQGGEKLFFGSGTQLSVL.

V and J are TRBV3-1 (or the pseudogene TRBV3-2) and TRBJ1-5; tentative D call: TRBD1 (6 bases). Germline-derived CDR1 and CDR2 are LGHDT and YNNKEL (reference sequence). The CDR3 has 16 amino acids. The V and J ends lost 1 base and 4 bases respectively, with 14 bases between them. The CDR3 sequence: CASSQGPDSGNQPQHF. Here the CDR3 DNA reads TGTGCCAGCAGCCAAGGTCCGGACAGCGGGAATCAGCCCCAGCATTTT.

This clone was found a few times. The rearrangement links TRBV4-2 to TRBJ2-7; TRBD1 agrees at 11 bases. The CDR3 is 15 residues long. The ends lost 4 bases at V and 0 bases at J; junction bases unmatched: 2. Per germline, CDR1 LGHNA and CDR2 YNFKEQ. The CDR3 bases are TGTGCCAGCAGCCCCGGGACAGGGGGCTCCTACGAGCAGTACTTC. This encodes CASSPGTGGSYEQYF.

The chain carries TRBV19 and TRBJ1-2; D gene unclear. The CDR3 has 11 amino acids. The ends were cut back, 8 bases at V and 3 bases at J, with 7 bases in the middle. Germline CDR1 reads LNHDA; CDR2 reads SQIVND (reference sequence). The CDR3 nucleotides are TGTGCCAGTCGGGGATACTATGGCTACACCTTC. Translating gives CASRGYYGYTF.

The rearrangement links TRBV11-2 to TRBJ2-7; TRBD2 aligns across 11 bases. This CDR3 region has 16 residues. Germline V gene lookup returns CDR1 SGHAT and CDR2 FQNNGV. Unmatched junction bases numbered 8, after V lost 4 bases and J lost 3 bases. The DNA of the CDR3 is TGTGCCAGCAGCTGGATAGCGGGGGGGCCCTTCTACGAGCAGTACTTC. This codes for CASSWIAGGPFYEQYF.

This clone was detected once. The genes are TRBV9 and TRBJ2-7, with D uncertain. CDR1 and CDR2 from the germline V gene are SGDLS and YYNGEE. Trimming cost V 5 bases and J 1 base, with 13 bases left between them. The CDR3 length is 14 residues. CDR3 loop: CASSVDGESYEQYF. As DNA, the CDR3 is TGTGCCAGCAGTGTGGACGGCGAGTCCTACGAGCAGTACTTC.

V and J are TRBV12-5 and TRBJ1-1; D gene uncertain. Germline V gene lookup returns CDR1 LGHNT and CDR2 FRNRAP. V lost 1 base to trimming and J lost 7 bases, with 7 bases between them. The CDR3 has 12 amino acids. In DNA form, the CDR3 reads TGTGCTAGTGGTTTGGCCGGTTATGAAGCTTTCTTT. Protein product: CASGLAGYEAFF.

V and J are TRBV9 and TRBJ2-2; maybe TRBD2 (6 bases). The V gene's germline CDR1 is SGDLS and CDR2 YYNGEE. The CDR3 is 13 amino acids. The germline V and J ends were trimmed by 5 bases and 5 bases, with 10 bases remaining between them. In DNA, the CDR3 is TGTGCCAGCAGGGAAAGCGGGACCGGGGAGCTGTTTTTT. It codes for CASRESGTGELFF.

The chain employs TRBV29-1 and TRBJ1-2, with a tentative D call TRBD1 (6 bases). This CDR3 has 10 residues. Germline V gene data show CDR1 as SQVTM and CDR2 as ANQGSEA. Trimming took off 4 bases at V and 7 bases at J, with 7 bases between the two ends. Here the CDR3 reads CSVVQGGYTF. CDR3 nucleotides: TGCAGCGTTGTACAGGGTGGCTACACCTTC.

This sequence joins TRBV7-9 and TRBJ1-2, with unresolved D. CDR3 length equals 13 residues. In germline, CDR1 is SEHNR, CDR2 FQNEAQ (reference sequence). Trimming removed 5 bases from V and 1 base from J, with 8 bases in between. CDR3 coding DNA: TGTGCCAGCAGCCCCAAATTTAACTATGGCTACACCTTC. Encoded protein: CASSPKFNYGYTF.

The chain couples TRBV27 to TRBJ1-2; D is unresolved. Trimming took 7 bases from V and 5 from J, leaving 11 bases between them. Germline loops: CDR1 MNHEY, CDR2 SMNVEV (reference sequence). This CDR3 comprises 12 residues. The CDR3 here is CASKGPSYGYTF. CDR3 nucleotides: TGTGCCAGCAAGGGCCCGTCTTATGGCTACACCTTC.

CDR3 in DNA: TGTGCCAGCAGCTTAGCTGGGACCTCTACCAATCAGCCCCAGCATTTT. It encodes CASSLAGTSTNQPQHF. The chain recombines TRBV7-8 with TRBJ1-5; a possible D gene is TRBD1 (5 bases). CDR1 is SGHVS, CDR2 FQNEAQ, per germline. The CDR3 extends over 16 amino acids. The V end was cut by 0 bases, the J end by 3 bases, with 12 bases between.

The rearrangement uses TRBV3-1 (or the pseudogene TRBV3-2) and TRBJ2-7; D uncertain. Trimming took off 2 bases at V and 2 bases at J, with 4 bases between the two ends. Germline V lookup: CDR1 LGHDT, CDR2 YNNKEL (reference sequence). There are 12 residues in the CDR3. The CDR3, as DNA: TGTGCCAGCAGCCAATTTACCTACGAGCAGTACTTC. Its translation is CASSQFTYEQYF.

The chain combines TRBV4-3 with TRBJ1-3; D is ambiguous. Germline V lookup: CDR1 LGHNA, CDR2 YSLEER. V was clipped by 1 base and J by 0 bases, with 13 bases between them. The CDR3 is 17 amino acids. CDR3 sequence: CASSQGSLRFSGNTIYF. The DNA of the CDR3 is TGCGCCAGCAGCCAAGGTTCATTGCGATTCTCTGGAAACACCATATATTTT.

The chain has TRBV11-3 and TRBJ2-3, with 8 bases lining up with TRBD2. The CDR3 loop spans 16 amino acids. Trimming removed 5 bases from V and 4 bases from J; junction bases left unmatched: 11. CDR1 and CDR2 (germline): SGHNT, YENEEA. The CDR3 bases are TGTGCCAGCAGCAAGGCCGGGAGCGGGGGCCCAGATACGCAGTATTTT. Translation: CASSKAGSGGPDTQYF.

This sequence joins TRBV15 and TRBJ1-1; TRBD1 might be the D (5 bases). V was shortened by 7 bases and J by 9 bases, with 18 bases between the two germline ends. The CDR3 has 13 residues. CDR1 and CDR2 (germline): LNHNV, YYDKDF (reference sequence). Written as DNA, the CDR3 is TGTGCCACCAATCCGGGCAGGGTCCGTCAAGCTTTCTTT. Amino acid sequence: CATNPGRVRQAFF.

The chain is built from TRBV28 and TRBJ2-5; weak D call: TRBD1 (6 bases). Germline V lookup: CDR1 MDHEN, CDR2 SYDVKM. This CDR3 contains 15 residues. The V end lost 1 base, the J end lost 3 bases, and 12 bases lay between the germline ends. The chain's CDR3 is CASSLSGNREETQYF. CDR3 bases: TGTGCCAGCAGTTTATCTGGGAACAGGGAAGAGACCCAGTACTTC.

DNA of the CDR3: TGTGCCAGCAGTTATTCAGGGGCCCGAGGCTACACCTTC. It is translated as CASSYSGARGYTF. The rearrangement uses TRBV27 and TRBJ1-2, with D possibly matching TRBD1 (6 bases). Trimming took off 4 bases at V and 8 bases at J, with 14 bases between the two ends. This CDR3 contains 13 residues. Germline loops: CDR1 MNHEY, CDR2 SMNVEV (reference sequence).

V is TRBV29-1 and J is TRBJ1-2; D possibly corresponds to TRBD1 (5 bases). This CDR3 has 13 residues. Germline V gene sequence: CDR1 SQVTM, CDR2 ANQGSEA. The V end was cut by 5 bases, the J end by 3 bases, with 13 bases between. The chain's CDR3 is CSVPPGADYGYTF. CDR3 nucleotides: TGCAGCGTTCCTCCCGGGGCAGACTATGGCTACACCTTC.

This rearrangement joins TRBV5-1 to TRBJ1-3, with D perhaps matching TRBD1 (5 bases). The germline CDR1 and CDR2 sequences are SGHRS and YFSETQ. This CDR3 region has 16 residues. The ends were cut back, 4 bases at V and 0 bases at J, with 14 bases in the middle. CDR3 residues: CASSLTTDSSGNTIYF. The DNA for the CDR3 is TGCGCCAGCAGCCTGACGACAGACTCCTCTGGAAACACCATATATTTT.